This TCR beta chain was sequenced in a study of blood T cell repertoires in COVID-19. Study overall: COVID-19 samples collected from the United States, Italy and Spain covered acute and convalescent phases. Sample material is recorded as cDNA or gDNA derived from T cells, B-cell-depleted T cells, or PBMCs.

Per the study methods: Nucleated cell counts were estimated from reference gene primer amplification. The assay was immunoSEQ multiplex PCR, and TCRdb's table has in-frame clones only and misses some. V and J calls and clone size follow that table, whereas D and trimming were derived from the DNA. The sample consists of about 130,000 clones, about 89% of them appearing once. The V end lost 2 bases, the J end lost 8 bases, and 11 bases lay between the germline ends. Germline V lookup: CDR1 GTSNPN, CDR2 SVGIG (reference sequence). This CDR3 has 12 residues. Sequencing was done on a sample of peripheral blood. The V gene is TRBV30, the J gene TRBJ2-3; no definite D call. This clonotype originated in a man in his forties or fifties with active or convalescent COVID-19. The CDR3 bases are TGTGCCTGGAGTATATCGAAGAGTACGCAGTATTTT. As protein: CAWSISKSTQYF.